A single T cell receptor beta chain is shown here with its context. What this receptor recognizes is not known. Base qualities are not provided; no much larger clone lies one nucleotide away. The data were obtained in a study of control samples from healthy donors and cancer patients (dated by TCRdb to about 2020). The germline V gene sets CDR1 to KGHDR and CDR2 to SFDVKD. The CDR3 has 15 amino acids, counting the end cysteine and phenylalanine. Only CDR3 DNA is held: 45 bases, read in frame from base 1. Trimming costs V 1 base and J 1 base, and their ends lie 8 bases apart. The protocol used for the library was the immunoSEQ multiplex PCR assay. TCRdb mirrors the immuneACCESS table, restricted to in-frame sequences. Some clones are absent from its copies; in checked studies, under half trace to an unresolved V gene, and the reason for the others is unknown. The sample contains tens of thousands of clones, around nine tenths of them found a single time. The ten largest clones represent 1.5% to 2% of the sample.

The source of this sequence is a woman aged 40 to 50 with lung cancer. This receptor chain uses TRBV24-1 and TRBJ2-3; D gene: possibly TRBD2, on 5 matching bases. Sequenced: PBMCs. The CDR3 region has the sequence CATSDLEEGTDTQYF. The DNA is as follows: TGTGCCACCAGTGATTTAGAGGAGGGCACAGATACGCAGTATTTT.